This T cell receptor (beta chain) was retrieved from a study of blood T cell repertoires in COVID-19. On the study more broadly: Some COVID-19 samples were acute and others convalescent; all came from the United States, Italy and Spain. The cDNA or gDNA used as material had been derived from T cells, B-cell-depleted T cells, or PBMCs.

Original handling: Scientists estimated how many nucleated cells there were by amplifying reference gene primers. Assay: immunoSEQ multiplex PCR; the TCRdb copy retains only in-frame clones and omits some. The V and J calls and clone size come from that table; D and trimming were worked out from the DNA. The sample includes about 150,000 clones, 75% to 90% of them seen just once. The CDR3 is 14 amino acids. CDR1 and CDR2 (germline): SGHVS, FQNEAQ. V lost 6 bases and J 2 bases, leaving 12 bases between the germline ends. The source of this sequence is a man in his fifties or sixties with acute or convalescent COVID-19. The material sequenced was peripheral blood. The chain links TRBV7-8 to TRBJ2-3, with D possibly being TRBD2 (5 bases). The CDR3 region has the DNA TGTGCCAGCAGTGTAGGAGGAGTCACAGATACGCAGTATTTT. Amino acid sequence: CASSVGGVTDTQYF.